This T cell receptor beta chain was captured by sequencing in a study of PD-1 blockade in classical Hodgkin lymphoma. Study results and limitations: Baseline diversity in complete responders resembled that of newly diagnosed patients. Whereas CD4+ TCR diversity had risen significantly by C4D1, CD8+ TCR diversity had not.

Sample time point: cycle 4 day 1 (C4D1), after 6 weeks of nivolumab. Following autologous stem cell transplantation, relapse occurred in every patient, and exposure to brentuximab vedotin varied. PBMCs were thawed, and CD8+ T cells were then isolated from them by magnetic negative selection. Patients showed best responses of complete response, partial response or progressive disease. The method was immunoSEQ multiplex PCR; TCRdb's version includes in-frame clones alone and lacks a portion of them. The sample has about 20,000 clones, roughly 82% seen once. Concerning this clone: Its antigen is undetermined.

Looked up from germline, CDR1 is LNHNV and CDR2 is YYDKDF (reference sequence). Trimming cost V 5 bases and J 5 bases, with 17 bases left between them. The length of the CDR3 is 15 residues. Sequences were derived from CD8+ T cells from blood, sampled before the fourth cycle of nivolumab. This receptor was taken from a human donor with classical Hodgkin lymphoma. The chain recombines TRBV15 with TRBJ2-3; tentatively, D is TRBD1 (5 bases). CDR3 sequence: CATSATVPPKDTQYF. The CDR3 DNA reads as TGTGCCACCAGCGCGACAGTACCCCCTAAAGATACGCAGTATTTT.